The 9 T cell receptor beta chains below all came from one sample that was sequenced in a study of blood T cell repertoires in COVID-19. Generated by immunoSEQ multiplex PCR, the TCRdb table keeps only in-frame clones and is missing some. The table includes about 120,000 clones, 75% to 90% detected once. The sequencing sample was made of peripheral blood. These receptors all come from a woman in her 70s with acute or convalescent COVID-19.

The chain recombines TRBV9 with TRBJ1-4, with 7 nucleotides matching TRBD1. V trimming: 2 bases; J trimming: 8 bases; junction bases outside the gene matches: 9. Germline V gene lookup returns CDR1 SGDLS and CDR2 YYNGEE. There are 15 residues in the CDR3. The CDR3 loop reads CASSVTGESWEKLFF. CDR3 in DNA: TGTGCCAGCAGCGTTACAGGGGAGTCGTGGGAAAAACTGTTTTTT.

This clone has only one observation. The chain combines TRBV28 with TRBJ2-7, with a possible D match to TRBD1 (5 bases). The V end lost 7 bases, the J end lost 2 bases, and 12 bases lay between the germline ends. The CDR3 consists of 13 residues. CDR1 and CDR2 from the germline V gene are MDHEN and SYDVKM. This chain's CDR3 is CASNSQEPYEQYF. The CDR3 region has the DNA TGTGCCAGCAATTCACAGGAACCCTACGAGCAGTACTTC.

This clone was detected only once. The CDR3 DNA follows: TGCGCCAGCAGCCAGAGCCCATCAGGGGGCGAGCAGTACTTC. Translating it yields CASSQSPSGGEQYF. J is TRBJ2-7 and V is TRBV4-1; 7 nucleotides align to TRBD1. V was pared by 3 bases and J by 6 bases, with 8 bases of the junction left unmatched. Germline-derived CDR1 and CDR2 are MGHRA and YSYEKL. This CDR3 has 14 amino acids.

V and J are TRBV2 and TRBJ1-1, with D uncertain. Trimming took 6 bases from V and 2 from J, leaving 16 bases between them. CDR1 SNHLY and CDR2 FYNNEI come from the germline V gene. The CDR3 loop spans 15 amino acids. The CDR3 DNA reads as TGTGCCAGCAGCCCGCCCCTCGAGGCAAACACTGAAGCTTTCTTT. This encodes CASSPPLEANTEAFF. The full variable domain, rest sourced from reference TRBV2 and TRBJ1-1, is EPEVTQTPSHQVTQMGQEVILRCVPISNHLYFYWYRQILGQKVEFLVSFYNNEISEKSEIFDDQFSVERPDGSNFTLKIRSTKLEDSAMYFCASSPPLEANTEAFFGQGTRLTVV.

This chain connects TRBV11-2 to TRBJ1-2; tentatively, D is TRBD1 (5 bases). Germline loops: CDR1 SGHAT, CDR2 FQNNGV. The CDR3 sequence is 15 residues long. Trimming took 5 bases from V and 8 from J, leaving 21 bases between them. The CDR3 spells CASSHPTGGARGYTF. The CDR3 region has the DNA TGTGCCAGCAGCCACCCAACGGGAGGGGCGAGGGGCTACACCTTC.

V gene TRBV7-2 combines with J gene TRBJ2-3; D ambiguous. Trimming removed 4 bases at V and 4 bases at J, with 9 bases between. The CDR3 has 13 amino acids. Germline assignment: CDR1 SGHTA and CDR2 FQGNSA. CDR3 protein: CASSSTAPDTQYF. The CDR3 DNA reads as TGTGCCAGCAGCTCCACAGCCCCAGATACGCAGTATTTT.

This clone was counted once. The chain carries TRBV28 and TRBJ2-2; 10 positions agree with TRBD1. Germline values: CDR1 MDHEN, CDR2 SYDVKM. CDR3 length: 14 residues. J lost 4 bases, V lost 6 bases, and 2 bases had no gene match. The CDR3 loop is CASRDRGGTGELFF. The CDR3 DNA reads TGTGCCAGCAGGGACAGGGGGGGCACCGGGGAGCTGTTTTTT.

The CDR3 DNA is TGCGCCAGCAGCCAAGCTACCGGTCAACCCTGGGAGCAGTACTTC. It codes for CASSQATGQPWEQYF. The V gene is TRBV4-1, the J gene TRBJ2-7; D gene ambiguous. CDR3 length: 15 residues. The V end lost 1 base, the J end lost 7 bases, and 17 bases lay between the germline ends. Germline CDR1 reads MGHRA; CDR2 reads YSYEKL.

The chain joins TRBV29-1 to TRBJ1-1; 9 nucleotides agree with TRBD1. Germline-derived CDR1 and CDR2 are SQVTM and ANQGSEA. The ends lost 5 bases at V and 8 bases at J; junction bases unmatched: 6. This CDR3 is 12 amino acids long. The CDR3 nucleotides are TGCAGCGTTTTGGGACAGGGATTAGAAGCTTTCTTT. Its protein is CSVLGQGLEAFF.